The 24 T cell receptor beta chains presented below share a single source sample, sequenced in a study of CD8 T cells in Susac syndrome. RNA amounts of roughly 0.45 to 1 ug underwent reverse transcription with random hexamers. TCRdb re-called the immunoSEQ multiplex PCR reads through MiXCR, storing one row per CDR3 protein. This table holds about 120,000 distinct CDR3 sequences, around 90% found once. The sample comprised CD4+ T cells from PBMCs. The receptors originated from a human donor in good health.

This chain joins TRBV29-1 and TRBJ1-4, with 7 positions matching TRBD1. Germline CDR1 is SQVTM and CDR2 is ANQGSEA. V gave up 3 bases and J gave up 7 bases; unmatched junction bases: 5. This CDR3 is 13 amino acids long. The CDR3 spells CSVETGRAEKLFF. The CDR3 DNA reads TGCAGCGTTGAGACAGGGAGGGCTGAAAAACTGTTTTTT.

This chain joins TRBV7-9 and TRBJ1-1; a possible D gene is TRBD1 (5 bases). The V gene's germline CDR1 is SEHNR and CDR2 FQNEAQ (reference sequence). V was trimmed by 2 bases and J by 11 bases, leaving 15 bases between them. The length of the CDR3 is 13 residues. In DNA, the CDR3 is TGTGCCAGCAGCTTAAGCCCGGGGCGGGAGGCTTTCTTT. It encodes CASSLSPGREAFF.

The J gene is TRBJ2-1, the V gene TRBV18, with D possibly TRBD1 on 6 matching bases. This CDR3 is built from 15 residues. Germline assignment: CDR1 KGHSH and CDR2 LQKENI. Deletions cut 1 base from V and 1 base from J, with 8 bases between. The CDR3 spells CASSPLQGSYNEQFF. CDR3 nucleotide sequence: TGTGCCAGCTCACCACTACAGGGATCCTACAATGAGCAGTTCTTC.

The chain uses TRBV7-6 and TRBJ1-4; D is unclear. The germline CDR1 and CDR2 sequences are SGHVS and FNYEAQ. The CDR3 is made up of 16 amino acids. Trimming stripped 5 bases from V and 0 bases from J, with 13 bases between. CDR3 region: CASSPRIGATNEKLFF. The CDR3 coding sequence is TGTGCCAGCAGCCCCCGTATCGGCGCAACTAATGAAAAACTGTTTTTT.

In this sample, this clonotype turned up a few times. The genes are TRBV29-1 and TRBJ2-7; 9 bases are a match to TRBD1. Looked up from germline, CDR1 is SQVTM and CDR2 is ANQGSEA. V dropped 4 bases and J dropped 2; count of bases not matched to a gene: 0. The CDR3 length is 12 residues. CDR3 amino acids: CSVGQGAYEQYF. CDR3 DNA sequence: TGCAGCGTTGGACAGGGGGCCTACGAGCAGTACTTC.

The J gene is TRBJ2-1, the V gene TRBV20-1; 10 nucleotides match TRBD2. CDR3 size: 14 residues. The germline V gene has CDR1 DFQATT and CDR2 SNEGSKA (reference sequence). Trimming took 6 bases from V and 3 from J; bases not matched to a gene: 5. As DNA, the CDR3 is TGCAGTGCCCCTCCTAGCGGGGGCTACAATGAGCAGTTCTTC. It encodes CSAPPSGGYNEQFF.

This clonotype was seen a single time. The chain combines TRBV6-2 or TRBV6-3 with TRBJ2-2; D unclear. The germline V gene encodes CDR1 MNHEY and CDR2 SVGEGT. V was pared by 5 bases and J by 2 bases, with 9 bases between. The CDR3 runs to 14 residues. CDR3 in DNA: TGTGCCAGCAGTGATCTGTTAAACACCGGGGAGCTGTTTTTT. As protein: CASSDLLNTGELFF.

The chain is built from TRBV10-3 and TRBJ1-5, with 8 bases aligning to TRBD1. V trimming: 4 bases; J trimming: 7 bases; junction bases outside the gene matches: 3. CDR3 length: 13 residues. Per germline, CDR1 ENHRY and CDR2 SYGVKD. CDR3 sequence (DNA): TGTGCCATCAGTGCACAGGGGGGACAGCCCCAGCATTTT. Protein: CAISAQGGQPQHF.

This clonotype is a singleton in its sample. The rearrangement joins TRBV20-1 to TRBJ2-3; 10 bases are a match to TRBD2. CDR1 and CDR2 (germline): DFQATT, SNEGSKA (reference sequence). The CDR3 runs to 18 residues. Losses at the gene ends were 1 base for V and 4 bases for J; bases not matched to a gene: 14. The CDR3 coding sequence is TGCAGTGCTAGAGTAATCGTGGTAGCGGGGGGAAGCCCAGATACGCAGTATTTT. Translating gives CSARVIVVAGGSPDTQYF.

The chain uses TRBV5-1 and TRBJ2-1; D possibly uses TRBD1 or TRBD2 (6 bases each). Germline V gene lookup returns CDR1 SGHRS and CDR2 YFSETQ. The CDR3 is 17 amino acids. V was clipped by 4 bases and J by 6 bases, with 23 bases between them. CDR3: CASSTLSVGGALNEQFF. The CDR3 nucleotides are TGCGCCAGCAGCACCCTCAGCGTGGGGGGCGCACTCAATGAGCAGTTCTTC.

V is TRBV5-6 and J is TRBJ1-1, with D maybe TRBD1 (5 bases). V was pared by 0 bases and J by 4 bases, with 10 bases between. CDR1 is SGHDT, CDR2 YYEEEE, per germline. The CDR3 totals 14 residues. DNA for the CDR3: TGTGCCAGCAGCTTGGAGGGGCCTCGCACTGAAGCTTTCTTT. This translates into CASSLEGPRTEAFF. Full variable domain (missing parts from reference TRBV5-6 and TRBJ1-1): DAGVTQSPTHLIKTRGQQVTLRCSPKSGHDTVSWYQQALGQGPQFIFQYYEEEERQRGNFPDRFSGHQFPNYSSELNVNALLLGDSALYLCASSLEGPRTEAFFGQGTRLTVV.

V and J are TRBV4-1 and TRBJ2-7; 12 nucleotides align to TRBD2. V lost 1 base to trimming and J lost 2 bases; unmatched junction nucleotides: 9. The CDR3 length is 18 residues. Germline loops: CDR1 MGHRA, CDR2 YSYEKL. This chain's CDR3 is CASSQGGLAGALPYEQYF. DNA of the CDR3: TGCGCCAGCAGCCAAGGGGGACTAGCGGGTGCTCTACCCTACGAGCAGTACTTC.

The chain recombines TRBV30 with TRBJ2-3; D is unclear. Germline V CDR1 and CDR2: GTSNPN, SVGIG (reference sequence). The CDR3 consists of 15 residues. Trimming took 5 bases from V and 2 from J, leaving 17 bases between them. The CDR3 nucleotides are TGTGCCTGGCGTCAAGCGTTGGACCACACAGATACGCAGTATTTT. It translates to CAWRQALDHTDTQYF.

The chain uses TRBV5-4 and TRBJ2-1; D may correspond to TRBD1 or TRBD2 (6 bases each). Trimming removed 3 bases from V and 0 bases from J, with 13 bases in between. The CDR3 has 16 residues. Germline values: CDR1 SGHNT, CDR2 YYREEE (reference sequence). The CDR3 here is CASSSGGPSSYNEQFF. The CDR3 region has the DNA TGTGCCAGCAGCTCCGGGGGCCCAAGCTCCTACAATGAGCAGTTCTTC.

This CDR3 is CASSLSGRTEAFF. The CDR3 DNA reads as TGCGCCAGCAGCTTGTCAGGGAGGACTGAAGCTTTCTTT. The chain employs TRBV5-1 and TRBJ1-1; TRBD1 might be the D (5 bases). The CDR3 is made up of 13 amino acids. Trimming stripped 1 base from V and 5 bases from J, with 9 bases between. Germline V gene sequence: CDR1 SGHRS, CDR2 YFSETQ. Full variable domain (outside the CDR3, taken from reference TRBV5-1 and TRBJ1-1): KAGVTQTPRYLIKTRGQQVTLSCSPISGHRSVSWYQQTPGQGLQFLFEYFSETQRNKGNFPGRFSGRQFSNSRSEMNVSTLELGDSALYLCASSLSGRTEAFFGQGTRLTVV.

The CDR3 DNA is TGTGCCAGCAGCCAGGGACGGATCTATGGCTACACCTTC. Translated: CASSQGRIYGYTF. V is TRBV4-2 and J is TRBJ1-2; D might be TRBD1 (5 bases). The length of the CDR3 is 13 residues. Germline CDR1 LGHNA, CDR2 YNFKEQ. V lost 3 bases and J lost 4, with 9 bases in between.

The rearrangement links TRBV7-6 to TRBJ2-5, with 8 bases lining up with TRBD2. The V segment lost 1 base and the J segment 5 bases; nucleotides outside the gene matches: 12. The CDR3 has 17 residues. Germline values: CDR1 SGHVS, CDR2 FNYEAQ. CDR3 loop: CASSLGGSREGFETQYF. CDR3 coding DNA: TGTGCCAGCAGCTTAGGTGGCTCCCGGGAGGGTTTTGAGACCCAGTACTTC.

In its sample, this clonotype was seen once. The chain recombines TRBV7-6 with TRBJ2-1, with D unresolved. CDR1 and CDR2 from the germline V gene are SGHVS and FNYEAQ. The CDR3 contains 13 residues. Deletions cut 5 bases from V and 6 bases from J, with 11 bases between. Written as DNA, the CDR3 is TGTGCCAGCAGCGCTCCCGGAGCCAATGAGCAGTTCTTC. Translated: CASSAPGANEQFF.

V usage is TRBV9 and J usage is TRBJ1-1, with unresolved D. The CDR3 consists of 13 residues. CDR1 and CDR2 (germline): SGDLS, YYNGEE. Trimming removed 3 bases at V and 0 bases at J, with 6 bases between. As DNA, the CDR3 is TGTGCCAGCAGCGCGACACTGAACACTGAAGCTTTCTTT. Its protein is CASSATLNTEAFF.

The CDR3 loop is CASSPEGVQGSSPLHF. As DNA, the CDR3 is TGTGCCAGCTCACCCGAGGGAGTTCAGGGCAGTTCACCCCTCCACTTT. The J gene is TRBJ1-6, the V gene TRBV18; maybe TRBD1 (5 bases). V was trimmed by 3 bases and J by 9 bases, leaving 18 bases between them. CDR3 size: 16 residues. CDR1 is KGHSH, CDR2 LQKENI, per germline.

On this clonotype: The junction departs from the called germline gene at one end, perhaps through a read error. The chain combines TRBV6-1 with TRBJ1-2, with D unresolved. The CDR3 runs 11 residues. Germline V CDR1 and CDR2: MNHNS, SASEGT. The chain's CDR3 is CASSEFNNYSF. CDR3 in DNA: TGTGCCAGCAGTGAATTTAACAACTACTCCTTC.

The V gene is TRBV3-1, the J gene TRBJ2-1, with 9 bases lining up with TRBD1. Germline V lookup: CDR1 LGHDT, CDR2 YNNKEL (reference sequence). With V trimmed by 1 base and J by 6 bases, 7 bases remained unmatched. The CDR3 extends over 16 amino acids. CDR3 protein: CASSQASGQGLNEQFF. The CDR3 nucleotides read TGTGCCAGCAGCCAAGCTTCCGGACAGGGGCTCAATGAGCAGTTCTTC.

This clonotype was counted between two and nine times. The V call is TRBV5-1, the J call TRBJ1-6; D gene uncertain. V was shortened by 0 bases and J by 8 bases, with 15 bases between the two germline ends. Germline V lookup: CDR1 SGHRS, CDR2 YFSETQ. The CDR3 has 16 amino acids. CDR3 in amino acids: CASSLETHGQDSPLHF. CDR3 coding DNA: TGCGCCAGCAGCTTGGAGACCCATGGTCAGGATTCACCCCTCCACTTT.

The rearrangement uses TRBV3-1 and TRBJ2-1, with TRBD2 identical over 10 bases. CDR1 LGHDT and CDR2 YNNKEL come from the germline V gene (reference sequence). There are 15 residues in the CDR3. J lost 4 bases, V lost 4 bases, and 4 bases had no gene match. CDR3 protein: CASSLTSGDYNEQFF. The CDR3 DNA is TGTGCCAGCAGCCTTACTAGCGGGGATTACAATGAGCAGTTCTTC.